The entry below gives a single T cell receptor beta chain sequence along with its context. Different DNA sequences within this sample yield the same CDR3. The sample belongs to a study of blood T cell repertoires in COVID-19. Study details: PBMCs, B-cell-depleted T cells, or T cells were the source of the cDNA or gDNA that made up the material.

Profiled with immunoSEQ multiplex PCR; TCRdb holds only in-frame clones, not every one. The repertoire holds 55,000 to 80,000 clones, with around 82% as singletons. The CDR3 consists of 12 residues. The germline V and J ends were trimmed by 4 bases and 6 bases, with 9 bases remaining between them. Germline CDR1 is SNHLY and CDR2 is FYNNEI. The chain joins TRBV2 to TRBJ1-2, with D possibly being TRBD1 (5 bases). The TCR comes from a human donor in a cohort sampled during active COVID-19. The sample consisted of peripheral blood. The CDR3 coding sequence is TGTGCCAGCAGTGCCCGGGGGGATGGCTACACCTTC. Its protein is CASSARGDGYTF.